Sequencing of this T cell receptor (beta chain) was carried out in a study of blood T cell repertoires in COVID-19. Sequencing used immunoSEQ multiplex PCR; TCRdb keeps in-frame clones, though not all of them. The sample records some 200,000 clones, 84% being singletons. Sequencing was performed on peripheral blood. This sequence was found in a woman older than 75 with COVID-19, enrolled during active disease.

In nucleotides, the CDR3 is TGTGCCAGCAGCTTGGCCCGGGACAGGCCGAACCAAGAGACCCAGTACTTC. Its protein product is CASSLARDRPNQETQYF. This chain uses TRBV5-7 with TRBJ2-5; 8 bases are a match to TRBD1. Being an ORF, TRBV5-7 has a function that is uncertain. V shed 0 bases and J 0 bases; nucleotides not matched to a gene: 7. This CDR3 spans 17 amino acids.